This T cell receptor beta chain was found in a study of identical twins. This clonotype was found many times. The antigen remains unidentified. Through template switching, a universal primer site was introduced, and the cDNA contained unique molecular identifiers. TCRdb ran MiXCR on the 5' RACE reads and lists one entry per CDR3 protein. Of more than 1.5 million distinct CDR3 sequences listed, 25% to 35% are singletons. Findings of the study overall: Out-of-frame beta chain sequences displayed weaker excess sharing between twins. Zero-insertion results could be subject to partial confounding by invariant MAIT and iNKT cells. Among out-of-frame alpha sequences shared by twins, low generation probability occurred in excess.

CDR3 length: 14 amino acids. The germline CDR1 and CDR2 sequences are SGHAT and FQNNGV. Trimming left V 6 bases short and J 4 bases short, with 15 bases between. Material: cord blood. The sequence was obtained from a newborn girl in good health. The chain uses TRBV11-2 and TRBJ2-5, with D hard to call. The CDR3 here is CASSFLTGRETQYF. In DNA form, the CDR3 reads TGTGCCAGCAGTTTCCTGACTGGCAGAGAGACCCAGTACTTC.